This T cell receptor beta chain was retrieved from a study of response to subunit inactivated influenza vaccine. Germline V gene lookup returns CDR1 SGHDN and CDR2 FVKESK. V was pared by 1 base and J by 1 base, with 8 bases of the junction left unmatched. This CDR3 is 17 amino acids long. TCRdb redid the calling of the RT-PCR reads with MiXCR, one entry per CDR3 protein. The sample lists about 540,000 distinct CDR3 sequences; less than 25% were seen once. The sample was also linked to a second study, of T cells expressing NK-cell markers. Per that paper: With UMIs, 5'RACE template switching was used to make TCR beta cDNA.

The sequencing here drew on CD4+ T cells sorted from PBMCs, taken about 11 days after vaccination. The genes are TRBV14 and TRBJ2-5; 8 bases align to TRBD2. The sequence was obtained from a man aged 45-60 years who received an inactivated influenza vaccine. The CDR3, as DNA: TGTGCCAGCAGCCAAGGATTTAGGACTAGCAGCCAAGAGACCCAGTACTTC. This encodes CASSQGFRTSSQETQYF. The full variable domain, rest sourced from reference TRBV14 and TRBJ2-5, is EAGVTQFPSHSVIEKGQTVTLRCDPISGHDNLYWYRRVMGKEIKFLLHFVKESKQDESGMPNNRFLAERTGGTYSTLKVQPAELEDSGVYFCASSQGFRTSSQETQYFGPGTRLLVL.